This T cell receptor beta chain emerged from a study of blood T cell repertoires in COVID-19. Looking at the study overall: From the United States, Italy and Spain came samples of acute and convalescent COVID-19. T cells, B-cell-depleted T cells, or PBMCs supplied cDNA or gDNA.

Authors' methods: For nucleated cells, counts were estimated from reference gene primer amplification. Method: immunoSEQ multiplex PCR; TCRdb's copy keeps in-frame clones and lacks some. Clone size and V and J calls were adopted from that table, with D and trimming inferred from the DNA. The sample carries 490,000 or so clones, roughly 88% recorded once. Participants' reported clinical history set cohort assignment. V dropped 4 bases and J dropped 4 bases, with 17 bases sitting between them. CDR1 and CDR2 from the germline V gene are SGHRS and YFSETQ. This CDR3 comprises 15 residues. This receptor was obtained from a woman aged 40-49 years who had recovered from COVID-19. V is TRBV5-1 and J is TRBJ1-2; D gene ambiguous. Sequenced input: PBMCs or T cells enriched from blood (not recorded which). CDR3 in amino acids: CASSTAHSFLYGYTF. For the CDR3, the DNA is TGCGCCAGCAGCACCGCTCACAGTTTTCTCTATGGCTACACCTTC.